These T cell receptor beta chains were read from a single sample in a study of molecular identifiers for immune sequencing clone quantification. TCRdb recomputed calls from the PCR reads with MiXCR, one row per CDR3 protein. Seen here are some 96,000 distinct CDR3 sequences, 20% to 25% observed once, and the top ten hold under 1%. The specimen sequenced was naive CD8+ T cells from blood, with Jurkat cell RNA spiked in. The source of these receptors is a human donor in good health. Some libraries in this study had Jurkat cell RNA spiked in. Each CDR3 is given with its conserved first and last residue. D genes are given only for firm matches. Size is omitted from some rows. Given values are once, few, many or a class for expanded clones.

DNA | CDR3 | J | D | V | size
TGTGCCAGCAGCCCGTGGACCGACCCTACGAACACTGAAGCTTTCTTT | CASSPWTDPTNTEAFF | TRBJ1-1 | - | TRBV4-2 | many
TGCAGTGCCCGAAGGAGATTAGCTTACGAGCAGTACTTC | CSARRRLAYEQYF | TRBJ2-7 | - | TRBV20-1 | many
TGTGCCAGTAGTTCCGGGACTTTCGGTACTGAAGCTTTCTTT | CASSSGTFGTEAFF | TRBJ1-1 | - | TRBV19 | many
TGTGCCTCCCGTGAGGGGATAGGTAGCTCCTATAATTCACCCCTCCACTTC | CASREGIGSSYNSPLHF | TRBJ1-6 | - | TRBV10-3 | -
TGCGCCAGCAGCAAAATCGGGACAGGGGTTTACGAGCAGTACTTC | CASSKIGTGVYEQYF | TRBJ2-7 | TRBD1 | TRBV5-1 | many
TGCGCCAGCAGCCAAGAACGGGGGAGCGCTGAAGCTTTCTTT | CASSQERGSAEAFF | TRBJ1-1 | - | TRBV4-3 | many
TGTGCCAGCAGCTTACCCGCGGGGGCTATCTACAATGAGCAGTTCTTC | CASSLPAGAIYNEQFF | TRBJ2-1 | - | TRBV11-2 | many
TGCGCCAGCAGCCAAGATATAGGCGATACGCAGTATTTT | CASSQDIGDTQYF | TRBJ2-3 | - | TRBV4-3 | many
TGTGCCAGCAGCAAAACAGGGGGCACTGGAAACACCATATATTTT | CASSKTGGTGNTIYF | TRBJ1-3 | - | TRBV21-1 | -
TGCGCCAGCAGCCAGTCCCCTCTTGGCGGGACCTCCTACGAGCAGTACTTC | CASSQSPLGGTSYEQYF | TRBJ2-7 | - | TRBV4-1 | few
TGTGCCAGCAGTTACTCAAATACAGATACGCAGTATTTT | CASSYSNTDTQYF | TRBJ2-3 | - | TRBV6-5 | many
TGTGCCAGCAGCCAAAACCCGGGACAGGTGATGTACGAGCAGTACTTC | CASSQNPGQVMYEQYF | TRBJ2-7 | TRBD1 | TRBV5-4 | -
TGTGCCAGCAGTTTCTCCAGGGATCAGCCCCAGCATTTT | CASSFSRDQPQHF | TRBJ1-5 | - | TRBV27 | many
TGTGCCAGCAGCTTTTTTGACAATGAGCGGTTCTTC | CASSFFDNERFF | TRBJ2-1 | - | TRBV7-9 | -
TGCGCCAGCAGGGGGACGTTGGAGTACAATGAGCAGTTCTTC | CASRGTLEYNEQFF | TRBJ2-1 | - | TRBV4-3 | many
TGTGCCAGCAGTTACCTCGACAGCTCTGGAAACACCATATATTTT | CASSYLDSSGNTIYF | TRBJ1-3 | - | TRBV6-6 | many
TGTGCCAGCCGAAAAGGGATCGTCACTGAAGCTTTCTTT | CASRKGIVTEAFF | TRBJ1-1 | - | TRBV6-5 | many
TGTGCCAGCAGTACTATGACCCTCGGACCCCTGAGCACAGATACGCAGTATTTT | CASSTMTLGPLSTDTQYF | TRBJ2-3 | - | TRBV27 | -
TGTGCTAGTGGTTTCGGACTAGCGGGGGGCATAACAGATACGCAGTATTTT | CASGFGLAGGITDTQYF | TRBJ2-3 | TRBD2 | TRBV12-5 | many
TGTGCCACCAACAACACTAGCGGGGGGGGCTACGAGCAGAACTTC | CATNNTSGGGYEQNF | TRBJ2-7 | TRBD2 | TRBV2 | -
TGTGCCAGCAGTAGGAACGCGGGACTAGCGGGGGCAAGCACAGATACGCAGTATTTT | CASSRNAGLAGASTDTQYF | TRBJ2-3 | TRBD2 | TRBV7-6 | many
TGTGTCAGCAGCTTAGTGCTAGGGGGGCAGCCCCAGCAGTTT | CVSSLVLGGQPQQF | TRBJ1-5 | - | TRBV11-2 | -
TGTGCCAGCAGTTTAATGAATGAGCAGTTCTTC | CASSLMNEQFF | TRBJ2-1 | - | TRBV28 | few
TGTGCCAGCAGTTACTCGGGGGCGTACGAGCAGTACTTC | CASSYSGAYEQYF | TRBJ2-7 | - | TRBV6-6 | many
TGTGCCAGCAGCACTAGCGGGGGTTCCTACGAGCAGTACTTC | CASSTSGGSYEQYF | TRBJ2-7 | TRBD2 | TRBV5-3 | -
TGTGCCAGTTCAGGGGGCCCCTACGAGCAGTACTTC | CASSGGPYEQYF | TRBJ2-7 | TRBD1 | TRBV12-3/TRBV12-4 | many
TGTGCCATCAGCGATGGGACAGGGGGACATCGCAGCAGTCAGCCCCAGCATTTT | CAISDGTGGHRSSQPQHF | TRBJ1-5 | TRBD1 | TRBV10-3 | -
TGTGCCAGCAGAACGGACACGAACACTGAAGCTTTCTTT | CASRTDTNTEAFF | TRBJ1-1 | - | TRBV6-5 | many
TGTGCCAGCAGTGAAATTCAGCCGGGTCACTATGGCTACACCTTC | CASSEIQPGHYGYTF | TRBJ1-2 | - | TRBV6-1 | -
TGTGCCAGCAGCTGCCGGCGGGGGTGGGGGAACACTGAAGCTTTCTTT | CASSCRRGWGNTEAFF | TRBJ1-1 | - | TRBV12-1 | many
TGTGCCAGCAGTGGGGGACTAGCGGGAGGGCCAGATACGCAGTATTTT | CASSGGLAGGPDTQYF | TRBJ2-3 | TRBD2 | TRBV9 | -
TGTGCCAGCAGTGATACGGAGGTGCACACAGATACGCAGTATTTT | CASSDTEVHTDTQYF | TRBJ2-3 | - | TRBV2 | many